This TCR beta chain was found in a study of control samples from healthy donors and cancer patients. Trimming removed 0 bases at V and 4 bases at J, with 12 bases between. CDR1 and CDR2 (germline): LGHDT, YNNKEL (reference sequence). The CDR3 is 15 amino acids. Profiled with immunoSEQ multiplex PCR; TCRdb holds only in-frame clones, not every one. The table has 170,000 or so clones, over 80% seen once. Sequenced: blood. This sequence originates from a man between 18 and 35 years old in good health. The chain recombines TRBV3-1 (or the pseudogene TRBV3-2) with TRBJ1-2; D perhaps matches TRBD1 (6 bases). The CDR3 region has the DNA TGTGCCAGCAGCCAAGATGGAACAGGGTTCTATGGCTACACCTTC. Translation: CASSQDGTGFYGYTF.